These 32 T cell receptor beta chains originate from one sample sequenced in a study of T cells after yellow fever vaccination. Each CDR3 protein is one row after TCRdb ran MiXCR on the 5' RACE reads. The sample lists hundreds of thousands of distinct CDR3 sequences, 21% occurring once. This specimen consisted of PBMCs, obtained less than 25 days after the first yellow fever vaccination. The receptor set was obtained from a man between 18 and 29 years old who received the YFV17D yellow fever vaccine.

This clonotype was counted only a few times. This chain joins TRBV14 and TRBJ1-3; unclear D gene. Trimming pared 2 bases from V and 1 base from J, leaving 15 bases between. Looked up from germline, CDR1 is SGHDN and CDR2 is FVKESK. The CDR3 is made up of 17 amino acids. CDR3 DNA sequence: TGTGCCAGCAGCCAAAGGCGGGGAACAGTGTCTGGAAACACCATATATTTT. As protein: CASSQRRGTVSGNTIYF.

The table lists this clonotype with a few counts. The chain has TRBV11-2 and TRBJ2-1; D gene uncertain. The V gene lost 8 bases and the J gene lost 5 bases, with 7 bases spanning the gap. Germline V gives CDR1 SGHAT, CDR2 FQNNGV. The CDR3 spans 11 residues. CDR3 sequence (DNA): TGTGCCAGCGGGTATAACAATGAGCAGTTCTTC. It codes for CASGYNNEQFF.

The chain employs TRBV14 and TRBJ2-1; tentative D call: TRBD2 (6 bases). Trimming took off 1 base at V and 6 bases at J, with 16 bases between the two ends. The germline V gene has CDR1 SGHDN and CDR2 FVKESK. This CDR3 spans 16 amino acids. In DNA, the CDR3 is TGTGCCAGCAGCCAAGTGTCACTAGCCTACGGCAATGAGCAGTTCTTC. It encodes CASSQVSLAYGNEQFF.

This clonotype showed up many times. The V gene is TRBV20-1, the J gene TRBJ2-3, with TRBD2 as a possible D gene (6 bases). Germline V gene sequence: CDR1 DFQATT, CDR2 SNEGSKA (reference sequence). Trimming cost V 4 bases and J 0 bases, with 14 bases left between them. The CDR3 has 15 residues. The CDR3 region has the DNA TGCAGTGCTACAGTGGGGGGATTTAGCACAGATACGCAGTATTTT. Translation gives CSATVGGFSTDTQYF.

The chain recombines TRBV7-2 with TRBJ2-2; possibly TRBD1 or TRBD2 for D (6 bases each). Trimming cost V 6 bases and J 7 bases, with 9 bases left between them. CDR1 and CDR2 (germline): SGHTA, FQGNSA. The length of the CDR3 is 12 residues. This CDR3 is CASSRGHGELFF. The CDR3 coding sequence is TGTGCCAGCAGTCGGGGGCACGGGGAGCTGTTTTTT.

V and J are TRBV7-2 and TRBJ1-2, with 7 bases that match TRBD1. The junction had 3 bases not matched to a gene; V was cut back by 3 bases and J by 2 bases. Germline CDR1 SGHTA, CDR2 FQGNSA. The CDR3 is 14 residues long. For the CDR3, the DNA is TGTGCCAGCAGCTTCGGGACAGTAAACTATGGCTACACCTTC. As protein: CASSFGTVNYGYTF.

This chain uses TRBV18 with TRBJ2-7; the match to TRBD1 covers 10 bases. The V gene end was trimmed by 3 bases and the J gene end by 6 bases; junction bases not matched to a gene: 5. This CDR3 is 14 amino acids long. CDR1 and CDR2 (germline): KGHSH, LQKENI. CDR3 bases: TGTGCCAGCTCACCGGTGGGACAGGGGACCGAGCAGTACTTC. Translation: CASSPVGQGTEQYF.

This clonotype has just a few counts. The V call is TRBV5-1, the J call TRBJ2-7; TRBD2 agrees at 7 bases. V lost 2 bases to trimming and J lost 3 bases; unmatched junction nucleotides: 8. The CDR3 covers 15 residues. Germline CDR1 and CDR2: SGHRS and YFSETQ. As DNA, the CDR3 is TGCGCCAGCAGCTTTACGGGACTACGAAGCTACGAGCAGTACTTC. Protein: CASSFTGLRSYEQYF.

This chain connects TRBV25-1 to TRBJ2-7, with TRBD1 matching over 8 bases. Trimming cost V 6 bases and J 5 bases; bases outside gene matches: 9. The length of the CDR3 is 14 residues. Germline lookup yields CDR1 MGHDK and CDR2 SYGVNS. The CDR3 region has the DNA TGTGCCAGCAGGGATGACAGGGGCCCCAACGAGCAGTACTTC. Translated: CASRDDRGPNEQYF.

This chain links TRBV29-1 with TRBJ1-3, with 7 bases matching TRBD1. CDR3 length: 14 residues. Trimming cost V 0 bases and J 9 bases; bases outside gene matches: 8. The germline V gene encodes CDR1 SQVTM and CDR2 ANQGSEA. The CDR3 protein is CSVEDRVPGGTIYF. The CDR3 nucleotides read TGCAGCGTTGAAGATCGGGTCCCAGGGGGCACCATATATTTT.

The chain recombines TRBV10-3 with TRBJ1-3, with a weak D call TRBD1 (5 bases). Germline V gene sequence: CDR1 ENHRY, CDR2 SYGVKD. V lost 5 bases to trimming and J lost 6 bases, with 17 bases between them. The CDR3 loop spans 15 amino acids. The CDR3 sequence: CAISLGLREKNTIYF. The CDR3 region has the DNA TGTGCCATCAGTCTGGGACTGAGGGAGAAAAACACCATATATTTT.

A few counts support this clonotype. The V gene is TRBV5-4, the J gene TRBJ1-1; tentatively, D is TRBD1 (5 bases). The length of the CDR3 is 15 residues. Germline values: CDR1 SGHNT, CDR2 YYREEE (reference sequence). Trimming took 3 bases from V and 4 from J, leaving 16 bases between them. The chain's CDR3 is CASSSFAGGGTEAFF. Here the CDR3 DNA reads TGTGCCAGCAGCTCCTTCGCGGGGGGGGGCACTGAAGCTTTCTTT. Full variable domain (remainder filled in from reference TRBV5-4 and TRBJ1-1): ETGVTQSPTHLIKTRGQQVTLRCSSQSGHNTVSWYQQALGQGPQFIFQYYREEENGRGNFPPRFSGLQFPNYSSELNVNALELDDSALYLCASSSFAGGGTEAFFGQGTRLTVV.

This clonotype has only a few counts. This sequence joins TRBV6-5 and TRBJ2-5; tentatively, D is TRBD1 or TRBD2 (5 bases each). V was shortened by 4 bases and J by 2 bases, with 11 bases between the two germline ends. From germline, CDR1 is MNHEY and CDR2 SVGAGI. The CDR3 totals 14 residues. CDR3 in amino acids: CASSSGTLQETQYF. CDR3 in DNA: TGTGCCAGCAGTTCCGGGACGTTGCAAGAGACCCAGTACTTC.

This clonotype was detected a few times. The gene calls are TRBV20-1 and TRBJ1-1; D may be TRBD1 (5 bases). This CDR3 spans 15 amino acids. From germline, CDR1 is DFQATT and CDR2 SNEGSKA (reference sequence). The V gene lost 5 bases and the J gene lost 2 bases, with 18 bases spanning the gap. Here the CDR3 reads CSAGGRVNSNTEAFF. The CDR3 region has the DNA TGCAGTGCTGGGGGTCGAGTTAACTCCAACACTGAAGCTTTCTTT.

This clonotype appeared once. CDR3 residues: CASGLIRLGRTDTQYF. As DNA, the CDR3 is TGTGCTAGTGGTTTGATCAGGTTGGGACGCACAGATACGCAGTATTTT. The genes are TRBV12-5 and TRBJ2-3, with D perhaps TRBD1 or TRBD2 (5 bases each). This CDR3 spans 16 amino acids. CDR1 is LGHNT, CDR2 FRNRAP, per germline. V lost 2 bases to trimming and J lost 1 base, with 13 bases between them.

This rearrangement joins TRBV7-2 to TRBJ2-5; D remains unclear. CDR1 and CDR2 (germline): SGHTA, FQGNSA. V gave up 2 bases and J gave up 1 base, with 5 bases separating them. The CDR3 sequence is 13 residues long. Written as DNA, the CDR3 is TGTGCCAGCAGCTTACTCAGCCAAGAGACCCAGTACTTC. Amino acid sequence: CASSLLSQETQYF.

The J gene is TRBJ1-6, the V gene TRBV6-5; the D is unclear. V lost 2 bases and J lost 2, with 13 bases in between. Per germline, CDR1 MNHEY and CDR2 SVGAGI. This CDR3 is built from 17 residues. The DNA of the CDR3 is TGTGCCAGCAGTTACGCCCCGGCTAGGGCCTATAATTCACCCCTCCACTTT. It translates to CASSYAPARAYNSPLHF.

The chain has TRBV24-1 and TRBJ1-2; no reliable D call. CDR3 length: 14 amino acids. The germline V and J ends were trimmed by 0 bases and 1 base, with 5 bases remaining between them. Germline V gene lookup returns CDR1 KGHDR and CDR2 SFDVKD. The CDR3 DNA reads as TGTGCCACCAGTGATTTGGTTCATAACTATGGCTACACCTTC. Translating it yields CATSDLVHNYGYTF.

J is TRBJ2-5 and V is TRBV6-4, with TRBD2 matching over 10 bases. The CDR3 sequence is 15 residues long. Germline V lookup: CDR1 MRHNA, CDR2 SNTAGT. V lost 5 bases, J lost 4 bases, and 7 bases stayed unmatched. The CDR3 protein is CASSYQAGGRETQYF. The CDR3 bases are TGTGCCAGCAGTTACCAAGCGGGGGGGCGAGAGACCCAGTACTTC.

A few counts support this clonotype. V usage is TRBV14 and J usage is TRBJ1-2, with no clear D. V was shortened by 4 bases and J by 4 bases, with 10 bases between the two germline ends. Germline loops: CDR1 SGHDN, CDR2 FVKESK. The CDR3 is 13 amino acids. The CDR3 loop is CASSPATVYGYTF. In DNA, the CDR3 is TGTGCCAGCAGCCCAGCAACAGTCTATGGCTACACCTTC.

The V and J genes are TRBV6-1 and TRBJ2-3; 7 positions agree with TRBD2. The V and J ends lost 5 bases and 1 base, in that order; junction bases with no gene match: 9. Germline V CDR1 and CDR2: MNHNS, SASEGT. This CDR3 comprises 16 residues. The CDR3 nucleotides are TGTGCCAGCAGTCGATCCGGGAGGATGGGCACAGATACGCAGTATTTT. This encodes CASSRSGRMGTDTQYF.

The CDR3: CATSRDRSYGYTF. In DNA form, the CDR3 reads TGTGCCACCAGCAGAGATCGAAGCTATGGCTACACCTTC. This sequence joins TRBV15 and TRBJ1-2; no firm D call. CDR3 length: 13 amino acids. V was shortened by 0 bases and J by 4 bases, with 6 bases between the two germline ends. The germline gives CDR1 LNHNV, CDR2 YYDKDF (reference sequence).

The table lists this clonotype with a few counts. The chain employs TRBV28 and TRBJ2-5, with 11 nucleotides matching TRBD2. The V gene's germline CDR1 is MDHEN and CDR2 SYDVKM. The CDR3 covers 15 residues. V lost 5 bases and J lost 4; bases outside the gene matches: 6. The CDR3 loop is CASSPLAGELETQYF. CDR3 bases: TGTGCCAGCAGTCCACTAGCGGGGGAACTAGAGACCCAGTACTTC. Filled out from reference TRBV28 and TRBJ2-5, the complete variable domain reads DVKVTQSSRYLVKRTGEKVFLECVQDMDHENMFWYRQDPGLGLRLIYFSYDVKMKEKGDIPEGYSVSREKKERFSLILESASTNQTSMYLCASSPLAGELETQYFGPGTRLLVL.

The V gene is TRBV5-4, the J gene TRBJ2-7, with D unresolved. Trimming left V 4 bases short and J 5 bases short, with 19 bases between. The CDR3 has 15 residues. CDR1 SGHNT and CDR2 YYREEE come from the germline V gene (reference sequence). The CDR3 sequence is CASSTLTPGGDEQYF. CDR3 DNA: TGTGCCAGCAGCACCCTGACGCCCGGTGGGGACGAGCAGTACTTC.

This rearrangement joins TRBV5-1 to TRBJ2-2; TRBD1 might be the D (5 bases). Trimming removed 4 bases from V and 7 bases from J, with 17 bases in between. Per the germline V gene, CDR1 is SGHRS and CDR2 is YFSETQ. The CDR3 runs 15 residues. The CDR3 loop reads CASSPQQGLGGELFF. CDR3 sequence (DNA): TGCGCCAGCAGCCCACAGCAGGGCTTGGGCGGGGAGCTGTTTTTT.

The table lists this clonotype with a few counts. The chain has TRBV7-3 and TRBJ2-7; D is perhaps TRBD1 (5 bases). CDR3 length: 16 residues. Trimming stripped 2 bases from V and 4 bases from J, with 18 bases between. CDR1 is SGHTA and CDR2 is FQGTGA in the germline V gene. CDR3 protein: CASSLGPTTAEYEQYF. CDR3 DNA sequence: TGTGCCAGCAGCTTAGGCCCGACGACAGCCGAATACGAGCAGTACTTC.

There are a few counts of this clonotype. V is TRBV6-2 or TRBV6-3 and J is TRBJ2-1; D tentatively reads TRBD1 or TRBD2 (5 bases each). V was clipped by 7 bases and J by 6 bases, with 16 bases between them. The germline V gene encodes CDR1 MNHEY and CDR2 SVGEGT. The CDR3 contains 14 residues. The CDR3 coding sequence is TGTGCCAGCAATCGGGGCAACAGCGGCAATGAGCAGTTCTTC. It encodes CASNRGNSGNEQFF.

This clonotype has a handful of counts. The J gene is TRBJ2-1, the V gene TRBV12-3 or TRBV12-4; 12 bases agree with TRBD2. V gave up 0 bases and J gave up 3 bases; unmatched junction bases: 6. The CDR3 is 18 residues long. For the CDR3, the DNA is TGTGCCAGCAGTTTAGCCCGGACTAGCGGGGTGGTCTACAATGAGCAGTTCTTC. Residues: CASSLARTSGVVYNEQFF.

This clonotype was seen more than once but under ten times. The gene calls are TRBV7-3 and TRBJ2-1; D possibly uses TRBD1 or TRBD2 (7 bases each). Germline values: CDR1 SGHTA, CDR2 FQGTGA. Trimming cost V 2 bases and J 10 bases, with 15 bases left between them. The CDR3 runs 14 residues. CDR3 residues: CASSLERQGGEQFF. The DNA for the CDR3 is TGTGCCAGCAGCTTAGAAAGGCAGGGGGGGGAGCAGTTCTTC.

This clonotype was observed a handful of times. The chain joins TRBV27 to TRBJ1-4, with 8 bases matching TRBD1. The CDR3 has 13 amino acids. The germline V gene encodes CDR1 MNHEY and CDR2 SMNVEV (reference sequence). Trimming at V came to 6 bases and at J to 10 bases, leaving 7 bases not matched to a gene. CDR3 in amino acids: CASRSQGAAKLFF. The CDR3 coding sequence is TGTGCCAGCAGGTCGCAGGGGGCTGCAAAACTGTTTTTT.

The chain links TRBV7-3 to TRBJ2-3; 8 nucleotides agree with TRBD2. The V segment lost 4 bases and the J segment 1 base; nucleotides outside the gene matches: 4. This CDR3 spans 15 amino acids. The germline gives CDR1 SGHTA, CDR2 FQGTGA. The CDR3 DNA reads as TGTGCCAGCAGCTCCCAGCGGGGGCGCACAGATACGCAGTATTTT. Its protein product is CASSSQRGRTDTQYF.

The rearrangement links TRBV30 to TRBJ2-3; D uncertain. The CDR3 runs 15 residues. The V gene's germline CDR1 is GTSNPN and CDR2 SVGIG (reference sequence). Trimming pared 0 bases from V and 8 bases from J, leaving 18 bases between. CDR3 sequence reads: CAWSVFLAHSGTQYF. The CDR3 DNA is TGTGCCTGGAGTGTGTTTCTGGCGCACAGTGGTACGCAGTATTTT.